This entry lists 12 T cell receptor beta chains sequenced from one sample in a study of control samples from healthy donors and cancer patients. The repertoire was sequenced with immunoSEQ multiplex PCR; TCRdb's copy has only in-frame clones and lacks some. The table includes more than 95,000 clones, around nine tenths detected once. Sequencing was done on a sample of blood. The source is a man aged 40-49 years in good health.

The rearrangement joins TRBV9 to TRBJ1-6, with D perhaps matching TRBD1 (6 bases). The CDR3 spans 16 residues. Germline values: CDR1 SGDLS, CDR2 YYNGEE. Deletions cut 2 bases from V and 8 bases from J, with 17 bases between. CDR3 amino acids: CASSVQGQSPHSPLHF. In nucleotides, the CDR3 is TGTGCCAGCAGCGTCCAGGGGCAATCCCCCCATTCACCCCTCCACTTT.

The V and J genes are TRBV5-6 and TRBJ2-3; D possibly corresponds to TRBD1 (6 bases). The germline V and J ends were trimmed by 4 bases and 4 bases, with 13 bases remaining between them. CDR3 length: 14 residues. Germline loops: CDR1 SGHDT, CDR2 YYEEEE. CDR3 residues: CASSIGQRADTQYF. Here the CDR3 DNA reads TGTGCCAGCAGCATAGGACAGAGAGCAGATACGCAGTATTTT.

The chain is built from TRBV24-1 and TRBJ1-2; D not certain. V shed 1 base and J shed 2 bases, with 7 bases lying between them. This CDR3 is 14 amino acids long. In germline, CDR1 is KGHDR, CDR2 SFDVKD. CDR3 loop: CATSDFTENYGYTF. CDR3 DNA: TGTGCCACCAGTGATTTTACCGAAAACTATGGCTACACCTTC.

CDR3 amino acids: CASSYAGGRSYEQYF. The CDR3 DNA sequence: TGTGCCAGCAGTTACGCGGGGGGACGCTCCTACGAGCAGTACTTC. V usage is TRBV6-5 and J usage is TRBJ2-7, with 8 bases aligning to TRBD2. The CDR3 is made up of 15 amino acids. Trimming at V came to 2 bases and at J to 0 bases, leaving 3 bases not matched to a gene. Germline CDR1 and CDR2: MNHEY and SVGAGI.

J is TRBJ1-2 and V is TRBV25-1; weak D call: TRBD1 (6 bases). V dropped 6 bases and J dropped 3 bases, with 14 bases sitting between them. The CDR3 contains 14 residues. Germline-derived CDR1 and CDR2 are MGHDK and SYGVNS. CDR3 nucleotide sequence: TGTGCCAGCAGCCGACAGGACAAAGACTATGGCTACACCTTC. This sequence encodes CASSRQDKDYGYTF.

The CDR3 DNA follows: TGCGCCAGCAGCCAAGATATAGCGACAGATACGCAGTATTTT. It codes for CASSQDIATDTQYF. The chain employs TRBV4-1 and TRBJ2-3, with TRBD2 as a possible D gene (5 bases). Trimming stripped 0 bases from V and 3 bases from J, with 7 bases between. The CDR3 runs to 14 residues. Looked up from germline, CDR1 is MGHRA and CDR2 is YSYEKL.

The rearrangement uses TRBV6-2 or TRBV6-3 and TRBJ2-7; D is possibly TRBD2 (5 bases). The V gene's germline CDR1 is MNHEY and CDR2 SVGEGT. The CDR3 totals 14 residues. V was trimmed by 8 bases and J by 9 bases, leaving 23 bases between them. Here the CDR3 reads CASRRGNSLGAQYF. CDR3 nucleotides: TGTGCCAGCCGCCGTGGGAACTCTCTGGGAGCGCAGTACTTC.

This clone was observed a few times. The V gene is TRBV3-1 (or the pseudogene TRBV3-2), the J gene TRBJ2-1; a possible D gene is TRBD2 (6 bases). Germline CDR1 reads LGHDT; CDR2 reads YNNKEL (reference sequence). The CDR3 runs 15 residues. V lost 0 bases and J 9 bases, leaving 15 bases between the germline ends. CDR3 sequence reads: CASSQDLTGDGEQFF. CDR3 bases: TGTGCCAGCAGCCAAGATCTGACGGGGGACGGTGAGCAGTTCTTC.

This chain uses TRBV27 with TRBJ1-6; D gene unclear. With 7 bases removed from V and 9 bases from J, the gap between germline ends came to 13 bases. In germline, CDR1 is MNHEY, CDR2 SMNVEV (reference sequence). This CDR3 region has 13 residues. In DNA form, the CDR3 reads TGTGCCAGCACCCAGAACCGAAGTTCACCCCTCCACTTT. This codes for CASTQNRSSPLHF.

The V call is TRBV5-6, the J call TRBJ1-2, with no clear D. The ends were cut back, 4 bases at V and 10 bases at J, with 17 bases in the middle. Germline V CDR1 and CDR2: SGHDT, YYEEEE. CDR3 length: 13 residues. In DNA, the CDR3 is TGTGCCAGCAGCGGTCAATTACCGAGCCCCTACACCTTC. Translation gives CASSGQLPSPYTF.

V gene TRBV29-1 combines with J gene TRBJ1-5; the match to TRBD1 covers 7 bases. V lost 7 bases and J lost 4; bases outside the gene matches: 4. The CDR3 contains 12 residues. CDR1 and CDR2 (germline): SQVTM, ANQGSEA. The chain's CDR3 is CSAGDRNQPQHF. CDR3 in DNA: TGCAGCGCCGGGGACAGAAATCAGCCCCAGCATTTT.

This clone was observed a single time. J is TRBJ1-3 and V is TRBV18; D unclear. The CDR3 has 16 amino acids. The germline V gene has CDR1 KGHSH and CDR2 LQKENI. Deletions cut 0 bases from V and 0 bases from J, with 9 bases between. The CDR3 sequence is CASSPPTLVSGNTIYF. CDR3 nucleotide sequence: TGTGCCAGCTCACCACCGACGTTAGTCTCTGGAAACACCATATATTTT.